The T cell receptor (beta chain) described here comes from a study of OX40 agonist ivuxolimab in advanced cancers. Whole-study findings and limits: Patients who responded partially at 0.1-3.0 mg/kg showed clonal expansion ranking among the lowest.

Systemic immunosuppression or autoimmune disease history was grounds to exclude patients. V was trimmed by 1 base and J by 2 bases, leaving 5 bases between them. The length of the CDR3 is 13 residues. Germline lookup yields CDR1 LGHNA and CDR2 YSLEER. Method: immunoSEQ multiplex PCR; TCRdb's copy keeps in-frame clones and lacks some. Among 8,900 or so clones listed, over 55% were seen once. Details on this clone: What it recognizes is unknown.

V is TRBV4-3 and J is TRBJ2-5; a weak D match, TRBD2 (5 bases). The material sequenced was CD4+ or CD8+ T cells sorted from blood, taken in a trial of the OX40 agonist ivuxolimab. This sequence was found in an adult with an advanced solid tumor such as melanoma, head and neck, liver or kidney cancer. CDR3 DNA: TGCGCCAGCAGCCAAGGAGGGCAAGAGACCCAGTACTTC. This codes for CASSQGGQETQYF.